This TCR beta chain was obtained from a study of shared clonotypes between healthy human individuals. Whole-study findings and limits: Apart from blood, nothing was sampled; tissue repertoires likely differ. Shared clonotypes: about 5% naive CD4, roughly 3.5% naive CD8, around 2.4% memory CD4, under 0.45% memory CD8.

CDR1 is GTSNPN and CDR2 is SVGIG in the germline V gene (reference sequence). V lost 2 bases and J lost 0, with 14 bases in between. The CDR3 extends over 16 amino acids. This clone came up once. Its antigen is not identified. Profiled with immunoSEQ multiplex PCR; TCRdb holds only in-frame clones, not every one. The data contain about 590,000 clones, roughly 96% of them singletons. The naive CD8 subset, CD45RO-negative cells positively selected for CCR7, excluded terminally differentiated effector memory CD45RA+ cells. The chain recombines TRBV30 with TRBJ1-3; no reliable D call. The receptor comes from a woman in her 30s in good health. The sample consisted of naive CD8+ T cells sorted from blood. The DNA for the CDR3 is TGTGCCTGGAGTAGCTCTCTGGGTCCCTCTGGAAACACCATATATTTT. This encodes CAWSSSLGPSGNTIYF.